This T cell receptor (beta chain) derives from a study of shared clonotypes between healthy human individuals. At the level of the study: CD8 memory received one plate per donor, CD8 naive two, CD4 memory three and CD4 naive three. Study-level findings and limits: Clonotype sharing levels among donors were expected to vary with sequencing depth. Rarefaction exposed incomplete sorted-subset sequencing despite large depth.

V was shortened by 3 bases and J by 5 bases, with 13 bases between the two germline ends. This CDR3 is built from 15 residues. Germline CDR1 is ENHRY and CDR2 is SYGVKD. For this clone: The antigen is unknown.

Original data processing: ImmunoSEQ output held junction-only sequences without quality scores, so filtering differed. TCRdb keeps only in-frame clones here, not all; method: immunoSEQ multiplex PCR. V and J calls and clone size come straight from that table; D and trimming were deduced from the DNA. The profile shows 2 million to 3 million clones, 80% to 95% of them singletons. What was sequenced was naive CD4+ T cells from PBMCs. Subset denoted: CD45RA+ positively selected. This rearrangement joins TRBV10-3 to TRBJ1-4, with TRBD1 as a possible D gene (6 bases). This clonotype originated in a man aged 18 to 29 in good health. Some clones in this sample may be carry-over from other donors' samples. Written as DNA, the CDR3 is TGTGCCATCAGTGAACAGGGCCCTAGAAATGAAAAACTGTTTTTT. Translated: CAISEQGPRNEKLFF.